The 28 T cell receptor beta chains below all came from one sample that was sequenced in a study of human T cells and chemical hapten exposure. In TCRdb, the RACE reads were re-called with MiXCR into one record per CDR3 protein. The sample lists approximately 110,000 distinct CDR3 sequences, 9.5% to 12% seen once, with around 3.5% in the top ten. Time point in this sample: patch test 1, 2 weeks after DPC sensitization. Treatment here: therapeutic diphenylcyclopropenone sensitization with weekly scalp DPC. The sample here was whole blood, taken in connection with sensitization to the hapten diphenylcyclopropenone (DPC). Receptors originate from a woman between 35 and 50 years old with alopecia areata. Some clones in this sample may be carry-over from other donors' samples.

Regarding this clonotype: A read error may explain this, as a much larger clone is one base away. CDR3 DNA sequence: TGTGCCAGCAGCGTATCGGCCTGGGAACTAGCGGGAGGAAATGAGCAGTTCTTC. Translating gives CASSVSAWELAGGNEQFF. V gene TRBV9 combines with J gene TRBJ2-1, with 12 bases lining up with TRBD2. CDR3 length: 18 residues. The V and J ends lost 1 base and 7 bases, in that order; junction bases with no gene match: 12. CDR1 SGDLS and CDR2 YYNGEE come from the germline V gene.

This clonotype was seen more than once but under ten times. V and J are TRBV18 and TRBJ1-4, with a weak D call TRBD1 (5 bases). The germline gives CDR1 KGHSH, CDR2 LQKENI. The CDR3 runs 14 residues. Between the trimmed V and J ends, which lost 2 bases and 3 bases, there was a span of 7 bases. CDR3 DNA sequence: TGTGCCAGCTCACCATGGGACGCTAATGAAAAACTGTTTTTT. It translates to CASSPWDANEKLFF. Together with reference TRBV18 and TRBJ1-4, the CDR3 gives the full variable domain: NAGVMQNPRHLVRRRGQEARLRCSPMKGHSHVYWYRQLPEEGLKFMVYLQKENIIDESGMPKERFSAEFPKEGPSILRIQQVVRGDSAAYFCASSPWDANEKLFFGSGTQLSVL.

The sample holds many counts of this clonotype. The CDR3 DNA sequence: TGCAGCGTTGCTAGCGGGAGGGCCTCCGGGGAGCTGTTTTTT. Translation gives CSVASGRASGELFF. The gene calls are TRBV29-1 and TRBJ2-2, with TRBD2 matching 12 bases. Trimming at V came to 4 bases and at J to 6 bases, leaving 3 bases not matched to a gene. Germline CDR1 and CDR2: SQVTM and ANQGSEA. The CDR3 contains 14 residues.

This clonotype was detected only a few times. The chain carries TRBV3-1 and TRBJ2-5; D call uncertain. Germline values: CDR1 LGHDT, CDR2 YNNKEL (reference sequence). The CDR3 extends over 15 amino acids. V was pared by 1 base and J by 1 base, with 10 bases between. The CDR3 loop is CASSQAPGPQETQYF. As DNA, the CDR3 is TGTGCCAGCAGCCAAGCCCCGGGCCCCCAAGAGACCCAGTACTTC.

This clonotype was seen at least ten times. The V gene is TRBV7-8, the J gene TRBJ1-1; no clear D gene. The CDR3 totals 12 residues. Trimming stripped 6 bases from V and 1 base from J, with 6 bases between. Germline-derived CDR1 and CDR2 are SGHVS and FQNEAQ. CDR3 in DNA: TGTGCCAGCAGTGCAGCGAACACTGAAGCTTTCTTT. Translation gives CASSAANTEAFF.

This chain uses TRBV10-3 with TRBJ2-6, with D possibly matching TRBD1 (5 bases). CDR3 length: 16 amino acids. The germline CDR1 and CDR2 sequences are ENHRY and SYGVKD. V was cut by 0 bases and J by 1 base, with 7 bases left in between. The CDR3 DNA reads TGTGCCATCAGTGAGTCTTCAGGGTCTGGGGCCAACGTCCTGACTTTC. Translating gives CAISESSGSGANVLTF.

J is TRBJ2-7 and V is TRBV18, with 12 bases identical to TRBD1. CDR1 and CDR2 (germline): KGHSH, LQKENI. The CDR3 runs 14 residues. V lost 3 bases to trimming and J lost 7 bases; unmatched junction nucleotides: 4. The CDR3 is CASSPGQGALEQYF. As DNA, the CDR3 is TGTGCCAGCTCACCGGGACAGGGGGCGCTTGAGCAGTACTTC.

This clonotype was seen a handful of times. The V call is TRBV6-2 or TRBV6-3, the J call TRBJ2-7; weak D call: TRBD2 (5 bases). Trimming stripped 5 bases from V and 0 bases from J, with 11 bases between. Germline V lookup: CDR1 MNHEY, CDR2 SVGEGT. The CDR3 is made up of 14 amino acids. The CDR3 bases are TGTGCCAGCAGTGTTTATGGGAGCTCCTACGAGCAGTACTTC. Protein product: CASSVYGSSYEQYF.

The chain has TRBV2 and TRBJ2-1; tentatively, D is TRBD2 (6 bases). CDR1 SNHLY and CDR2 FYNNEI come from the germline V gene. V was trimmed by 6 bases and J by 6 bases, leaving 18 bases between them. This CDR3 is built from 15 residues. The CDR3 region has the DNA TGTGCCAGCAGCGCGCGGGACGGGCGAACCAATGAGCAGTTCTTC. As protein: CASSARDGRTNEQFF.

This clonotype appeared a few times. The chain employs TRBV9 and TRBJ2-5; 8 bases fit TRBD1. Germline CDR1 and CDR2: SGDLS and YYNGEE. The V and J ends lost 0 bases and 2 bases, in that order; junction bases with no gene match: 6. The CDR3 consists of 16 residues. Written as DNA, the CDR3 is TGTGCCAGCAGCGTAGGGACAGGGAAGACGCAAGAGACCCAGTACTTC. This gives the protein CASSVGTGKTQETQYF.

The chain employs TRBV5-1 and TRBJ1-4, with 7 nucleotides matching TRBD1. There are 15 residues in the CDR3. V dropped 2 bases and J dropped 5; count of bases not matched to a gene: 6. The germline gives CDR1 SGHRS, CDR2 YFSETQ. CDR3 loop: CASSFTGTANEKLFF. For the CDR3, the DNA is TGCGCCAGCAGCTTCACCGGGACAGCAAATGAAAAACTGTTTTTT.

This clonotype was seen ten or more times. V and J are TRBV29-1 and TRBJ2-6; TRBD2 matches at 7 bases. Germline V gives CDR1 SQVTM, CDR2 ANQGSEA. The CDR3 consists of 12 residues. This CDR3 is CGGGSGANVLTF. CDR3 coding DNA: TGCGGGGGAGGGTCTGGGGCCAACGTCCTGACTTTC. Complete variable domain (other parts from reference TRBV29-1 and TRBJ2-6): SAVISQKPSRDICQRGTSLTIQCQVDSQVTMMFWYRQQPGQSLTLIATANQGSEATYESGFVIDKFPISRPNLTFSTLTVSNMSPEDSSIYLCGGGSGANVLTFGAGSRLTVL.

V gene TRBV11-2 combines with J gene TRBJ2-1; D unclear. The CDR3 runs to 13 residues. Per germline, CDR1 SGHAT and CDR2 FQNNGV. V lost 5 bases and J lost 6, with 11 bases in between. In nucleotides, the CDR3 is TGTGCCAGCAGCCGTGCGACGGTCAATGAGCAGTTCTTC. Its translation: CASSRATVNEQFF.

The rearrangement joins TRBV28 to TRBJ1-5; D remains ambiguous. Trimming left V 9 bases short and J 0 bases short, with 3 bases between. This CDR3 contains 11 residues. Germline V gene lookup returns CDR1 MDHEN and CDR2 SYDVKM. The CDR3 protein is CASNSNQPQHF. Here the CDR3 DNA reads TGTGCCAGTAATAGCAATCAGCCCCAGCATTTT. Full variable domain (outside the CDR3, taken from reference TRBV28 and TRBJ1-5): DVKVTQSSRYLVKRTGEKVFLECVQDMDHENMFWYRQDPGLGLRLIYFSYDVKMKEKGDIPEGYSVSREKKERFSLILESASTNQTSMYLCASNSNQPQHFGDGTRLSIL.

This clonotype was recorded many times. This rearrangement joins TRBV30 to TRBJ2-7; TRBD2 aligns across 11 bases. CDR1 is GTSNPN and CDR2 is SVGIG in the germline V gene (reference sequence). The CDR3 covers 14 residues. The trim removed 5 bases at V and 6 bases at J, leaving 9 bases unmatched. CDR3 region: CAWLVAGGPSEQYF. For the CDR3, the DNA is TGTGCCTGGTTAGTAGCGGGAGGGCCGAGCGAGCAGTACTTC. The variable domain in full, completed from reference TRBV30 and TRBJ2-7, reads SQTIHQWPATLVQPVGSPLSLECTVEGTSNPNLYWYRQAAGRGLQLLFYSVGIGQISSEVPQNLSASRPQDRQFILSSKKLLLSDSGFYLCAWLVAGGPSEQYFGPGTRLTVT.

V gene TRBV28 combines with J gene TRBJ2-2; 7 bases are a match to TRBD2. The CDR3 runs to 15 residues. Germline V gene lookup returns CDR1 MDHEN and CDR2 SYDVKM. V was pared by 4 bases and J by 4 bases, with 6 bases of the junction left unmatched. Written as DNA, the CDR3 is TGTGCCAGCAGTTCAATAGCGGGCACCACCGGGGAGCTGTTTTTT. Protein sequence: CASSSIAGTTGELFF.

For the CDR3, the DNA is TGCAGTCCAAATCCGGGTGTCCGGAGTGGCTACACCTTC. It yields the protein CSPNPGVRSGYTF. The chain links TRBV20-1 to TRBJ1-2; D gene uncertain. V was cut by 8 bases and J by 7 bases, with 20 bases left in between. Germline values: CDR1 DFQATT, CDR2 SNEGSKA (reference sequence). The CDR3 runs 13 residues.

The rearrangement uses TRBV6-6 and TRBJ2-5, with D maybe TRBD2 (6 bases). The CDR3 is made up of 15 amino acids. The germline V gene encodes CDR1 MNHNY and CDR2 SVGAGI (reference sequence). Trimming took 5 bases from V and 5 from J, leaving 18 bases between them. CDR3 sequence (DNA): TGTGCCAGCAGTCGCGACTTGGGAGGTATGGAGACCCAGTACTTC. This codes for CASSRDLGGMETQYF.

The gene calls are TRBV6-1 and TRBJ1-1; D possibly corresponds to TRBD1 (5 bases). Trimming removed 6 bases from V and 3 bases from J, with 20 bases in between. CDR3 length equals 16 residues. CDR1 and CDR2 (germline): MNHNS, SASEGT. CDR3 bases: TGTGCCAGCAGACAAGCACAGGCCCCTGGGGACACTGAAGCTTTCTTT. As protein: CASRQAQAPGDTEAFF.

This clonotype appeared many times. The rearrangement uses TRBV7-2 and TRBJ2-7; 11 bases are a match to TRBD2. CDR3 length: 15 amino acids. Germline V gene data show CDR1 as SGHTA and CDR2 as FQGNSA. V was clipped by 6 bases and J by 7 bases; unmatched bases: 11. As DNA, the CDR3 is TGTGCCAGCAGTTATAAAACTAGCGGGAGTTATGAGCAGTACTTC. Translation: CASSYKTSGSYEQYF.

In its sample, this clonotype was seen a few times. The V gene is TRBV13, the J gene TRBJ1-4; D remains unclear. V shed 2 bases and J shed 3 bases, with 7 bases lying between them. Germline lookup yields CDR1 PRHDT and CDR2 FYEKMQ (reference sequence). This CDR3 is built from 14 residues. The CDR3 nucleotides read TGTGCCAGCAGCTTACGATCGGCTAATGAAAAACTGTTTTTT. Its protein product is CASSLRSANEKLFF.

V and J are TRBV12-3 or TRBV12-4 and TRBJ1-4; D call uncertain. V shed 5 bases and J shed 11 bases, with 18 bases lying between them. This CDR3 has 14 amino acids. The CDR3 spells CASSPHTSVQKLFF. In DNA form, the CDR3 reads TGTGCCAGCAGTCCTCATACATCCGTGCAGAAACTGTTTTTT.

This clonotype was seen many times. This chain connects TRBV28 to TRBJ1-2; D remains ambiguous. From germline, CDR1 is MDHEN and CDR2 SYDVKM. CDR3 length: 15 amino acids. Trimming stripped 4 bases from V and 3 bases from J, with 15 bases between. Written as DNA, the CDR3 is TGTGCCAGCAGTTCTACCAGGCCTTCAGACTATGGCTACACCTTC. Its protein is CASSSTRPSDYGYTF.

This clonotype was counted only a few times. V is TRBV4-3 and J is TRBJ1-1, with 8 nucleotides matching TRBD1. The trim removed 0 bases at V and 11 bases at J, leaving 5 bases unmatched. The germline CDR1 and CDR2 sequences are LGHNA and YSLEER. The CDR3 totals 13 residues. CDR3 sequence (DNA): TGCGCCAGCAGCCAAGATTTCCAGGGGGCCGCTTTCTTT. Its protein is CASSQDFQGAAFF.

The chain carries TRBV27 and TRBJ2-7; possible D gene TRBD2, 6 bases. Deletions cut 5 bases from V and 6 bases from J, with 14 bases between. Germline values: CDR1 MNHEY, CDR2 SMNVEV (reference sequence). This CDR3 has 13 residues. CDR3 bases: TGTGCCAGCAGTCGCGGGACGGGTTCCGAGCAGTACTTC. It is translated as CASSRGTGSEQYF.

The sample holds many counts of this clonotype. The chain carries TRBV18 and TRBJ1-5, with TRBD1 matching over 9 bases. Germline V CDR1 and CDR2: KGHSH, LQKENI. The CDR3 covers 14 residues. Germline trimming cut 9 bases from V and 6 bases from J; bases unmatched to any gene: 9. The CDR3 sequence: CASSPGQGGQPQHF. CDR3 nucleotide sequence: TGTGCCAGTAGTCCGGGACAGGGAGGTCAGCCCCAGCATTTT.

Remarks on this clonotype: One base away lies a much larger clone, so this may be a sequencing read error. V and J are TRBV2 and TRBJ2-3, with D unresolved. V gave up 2 bases and J gave up 5 bases, with 5 bases separating them. Germline V gene lookup returns CDR1 SNHLY and CDR2 FYNNEI. The CDR3 has 12 residues. CDR3 loop: CASSEWGDTQYF. The CDR3 DNA reads TGTGCCAGCAGTGAATGGGGAGATACGCAGTATTTT. The full variable domain, with the rest looked up from reference TRBV2 and TRBJ2-3, is EPEVTQTPSHQVTQMGQEVILRCVPISNHLYFYWYRQILGQKVEFLVSFYNNEISEKSEIFDDQFSVERPDGSNFTLKIRSTKLEDSAMYFCASSEWGDTQYFGPGTRLTVL.

This clonotype showed up many times. J is TRBJ2-6 and V is TRBV4-3; D uncertain. In germline, CDR1 is LGHNA, CDR2 YSLEER. Deletions cut 1 base from V and 1 base from J, with 8 bases between. This CDR3 contains 16 residues. CDR3 region: CASSQASGSGANVLTF. The CDR3 DNA is TGCGCCAGCAGCCAAGCCTCCGGGTCTGGGGCCAACGTCCTGACTTTC.